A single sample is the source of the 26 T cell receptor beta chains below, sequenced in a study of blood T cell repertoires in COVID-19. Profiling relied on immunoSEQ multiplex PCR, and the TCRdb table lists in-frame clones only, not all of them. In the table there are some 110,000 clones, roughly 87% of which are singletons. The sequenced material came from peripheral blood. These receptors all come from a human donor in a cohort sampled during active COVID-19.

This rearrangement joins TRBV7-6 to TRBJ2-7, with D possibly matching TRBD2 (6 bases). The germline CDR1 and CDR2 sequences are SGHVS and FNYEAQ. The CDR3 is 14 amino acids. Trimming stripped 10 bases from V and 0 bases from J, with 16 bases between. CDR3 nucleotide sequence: TGTGCCACCAGGAGGACGGGAGCCTCCTACGAGCAGTACTTC. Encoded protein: CATRRTGASYEQYF.

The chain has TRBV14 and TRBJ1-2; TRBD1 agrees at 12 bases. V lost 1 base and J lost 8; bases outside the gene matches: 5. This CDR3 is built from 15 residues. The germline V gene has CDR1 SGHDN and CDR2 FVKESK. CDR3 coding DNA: TGTGCCAGCAGCCAAGCCGGGACAGGGGGCAGAGGCTACACCTTC. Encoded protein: CASSQAGTGGRGYTF.

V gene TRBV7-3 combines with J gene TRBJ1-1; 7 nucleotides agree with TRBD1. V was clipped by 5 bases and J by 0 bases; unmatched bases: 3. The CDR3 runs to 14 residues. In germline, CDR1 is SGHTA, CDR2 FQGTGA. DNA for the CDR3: TGTGCCAGCAGCACGACAGGGATGAACACTGAAGCTTTCTTT. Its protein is CASSTTGMNTEAFF.

As DNA, the CDR3 is TGTGCCAGCAATGTGGGGCTTGCCACCGGGGAGCTGTTTTTT. Translation: CASNVGLATGELFF. J is TRBJ2-2 and V is TRBV2; the D gene is possibly TRBD1 (5 bases). The V end lost 7 bases, the J end lost 4 bases, and 13 bases lay between the germline ends. The CDR3 is 14 residues long. The germline V gene encodes CDR1 SNHLY and CDR2 FYNNEI.

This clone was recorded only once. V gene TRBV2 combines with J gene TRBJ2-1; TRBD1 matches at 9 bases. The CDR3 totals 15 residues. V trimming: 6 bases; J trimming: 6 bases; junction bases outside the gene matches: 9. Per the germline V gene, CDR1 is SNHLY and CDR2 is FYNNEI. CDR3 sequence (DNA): TGTGCCAGCAGCCGGGACAGGGATAGACGCAATGAGCAGTTCTTC. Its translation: CASSRDRDRRNEQFF.

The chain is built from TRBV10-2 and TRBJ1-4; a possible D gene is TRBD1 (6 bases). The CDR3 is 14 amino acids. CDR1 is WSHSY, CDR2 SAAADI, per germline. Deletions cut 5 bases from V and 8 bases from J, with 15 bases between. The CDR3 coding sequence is TGCGCCAGCAGTTCCCCAGGGGCGCGAGAAAAACTGTTTTTT. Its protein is CASSSPGAREKLFF.

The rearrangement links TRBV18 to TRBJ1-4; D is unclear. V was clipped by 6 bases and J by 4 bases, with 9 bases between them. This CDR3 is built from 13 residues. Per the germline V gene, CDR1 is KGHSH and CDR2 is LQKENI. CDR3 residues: CASSGTHNEKLFF. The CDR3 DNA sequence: TGTGCCAGCTCGGGCACCCATAATGAAAAACTGTTTTTT.

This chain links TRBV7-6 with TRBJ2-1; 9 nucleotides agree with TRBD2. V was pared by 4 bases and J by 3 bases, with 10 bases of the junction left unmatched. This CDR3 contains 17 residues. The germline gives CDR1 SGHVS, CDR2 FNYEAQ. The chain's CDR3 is CASSSRSTSGGYNEQFF. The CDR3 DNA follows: TGTGCCAGCAGCTCCCGCTCGACTAGCGGAGGCTACAATGAGCAGTTCTTC.

The CDR3 region has the DNA TGTGCCAGCAGCCAATCTGACAGGATGAACACTGAAGCTTTCTTT. Residues: CASSQSDRMNTEAFF. The J gene is TRBJ1-1, the V gene TRBV3-1 (or the pseudogene TRBV3-2), with D possibly matching TRBD1 (6 bases). Germline loops: CDR1 LGHDT, CDR2 YNNKEL (reference sequence). The CDR3 runs 15 residues. The V and J ends lost 2 bases and 0 bases respectively, with 10 bases between them.

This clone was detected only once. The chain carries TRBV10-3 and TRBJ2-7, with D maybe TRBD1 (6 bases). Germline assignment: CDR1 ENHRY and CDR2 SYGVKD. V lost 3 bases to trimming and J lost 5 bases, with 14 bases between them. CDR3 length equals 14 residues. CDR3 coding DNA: TGTGCCATCAGTGATCTAGCAGGGGCCGACGAGCAGTACTTC. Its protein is CAISDLAGADEQYF.

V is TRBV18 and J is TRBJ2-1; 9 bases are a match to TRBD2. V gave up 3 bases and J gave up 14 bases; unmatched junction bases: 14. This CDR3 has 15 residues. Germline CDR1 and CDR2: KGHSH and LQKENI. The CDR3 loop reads CASSPPGTSRLGKFF. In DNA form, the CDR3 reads TGTGCCAGCTCACCGCCCGGGACTAGCCGTTTGGGAAAGTTCTTC.

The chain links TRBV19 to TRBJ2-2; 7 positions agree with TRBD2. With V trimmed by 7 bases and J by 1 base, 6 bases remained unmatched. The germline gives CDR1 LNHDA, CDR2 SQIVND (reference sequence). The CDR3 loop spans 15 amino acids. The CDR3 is CASMGGSWNTGELFF. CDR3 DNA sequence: TGTGCCAGTATGGGCGGGAGTTGGAACACCGGGGAGCTGTTTTTT. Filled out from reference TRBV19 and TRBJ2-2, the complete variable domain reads DGGITQSPKYLFRKEGQNVTLSCEQNLNHDAMYWYRQDPGQGLRLIYYSQIVNDFQKGDIAEGYSVSREKKESFPLTVTSAQKNPTAFYLCASMGGSWNTGELFFGEGSRLTVL.

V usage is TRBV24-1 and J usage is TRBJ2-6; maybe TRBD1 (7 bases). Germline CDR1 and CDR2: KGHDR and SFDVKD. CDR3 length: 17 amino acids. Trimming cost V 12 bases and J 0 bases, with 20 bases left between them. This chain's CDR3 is CAGRRDRFSSGANVLTF. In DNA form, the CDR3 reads TGTGCCGGCCGGCGGGACAGATTTTCCTCTGGGGCCAACGTCCTGACTTTC.

In DNA, the CDR3 is TGCGCCAGCAGCCCCACAGGTCAAGAGACCCAGTACTTC. It specifies CASSPTGQETQYF. The chain links TRBV5-1 to TRBJ2-5; a possible D gene is TRBD1 (5 bases). The length of the CDR3 is 13 residues. Deletions cut 4 bases from V and 2 bases from J, with 9 bases between. CDR1 and CDR2 (germline): SGHRS, YFSETQ.

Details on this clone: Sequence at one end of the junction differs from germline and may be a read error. CDR3 amino acids: CASILQGAADTIYF. The DNA for the CDR3 is TGTGCCAGCATTTTACAGGGGGCAGCGGACACCATATATTTT. The chain has TRBV28 and TRBJ1-3; 9 nucleotides agree with TRBD1. This CDR3 is 14 amino acids long. The germline V gene encodes CDR1 MDHEN and CDR2 SYDVKM.

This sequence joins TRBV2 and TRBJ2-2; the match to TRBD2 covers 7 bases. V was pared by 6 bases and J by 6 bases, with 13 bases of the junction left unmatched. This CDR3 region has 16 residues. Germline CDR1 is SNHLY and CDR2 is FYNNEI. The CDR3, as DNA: TGTGCCAGCAGGGGGGGGTCCGGGAGAGTGGCCGGGGAGCTGTTTTTT. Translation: CASRGGSGRVAGELFF.

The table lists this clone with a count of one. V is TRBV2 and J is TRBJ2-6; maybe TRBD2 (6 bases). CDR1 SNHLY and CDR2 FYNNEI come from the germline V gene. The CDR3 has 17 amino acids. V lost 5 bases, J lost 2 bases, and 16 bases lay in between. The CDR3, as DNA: TGTGCCAGCAGTAGGGCACGGGGGTCACCTGGGGCCAACGTCCTGACTTTC. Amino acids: CASSRARGSPGANVLTF.

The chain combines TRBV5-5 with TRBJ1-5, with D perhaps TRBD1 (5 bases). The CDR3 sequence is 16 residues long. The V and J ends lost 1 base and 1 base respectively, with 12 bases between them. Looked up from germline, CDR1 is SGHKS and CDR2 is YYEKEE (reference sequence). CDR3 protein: CASSLNVGGSNQPQHF. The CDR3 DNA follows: TGTGCCAGCAGCTTGAATGTTGGGGGGAGCAATCAGCCCCAGCATTTT.

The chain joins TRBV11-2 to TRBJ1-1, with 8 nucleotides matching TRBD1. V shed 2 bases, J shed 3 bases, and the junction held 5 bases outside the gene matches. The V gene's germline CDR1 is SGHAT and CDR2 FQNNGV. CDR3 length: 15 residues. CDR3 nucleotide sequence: TGTGCCAGCAGCTTAACCGGACAGGGTGACACTGAAGCTTTCTTT. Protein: CASSLTGQGDTEAFF.

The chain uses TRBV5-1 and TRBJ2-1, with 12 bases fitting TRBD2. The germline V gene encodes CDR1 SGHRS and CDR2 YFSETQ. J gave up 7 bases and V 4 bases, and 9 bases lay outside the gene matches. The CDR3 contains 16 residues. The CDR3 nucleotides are TGCGCCAGCAGCCTCCCAGGGACTAGCGGGTATAATGAGCAGTTCTTC. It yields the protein CASSLPGTSGYNEQFF.

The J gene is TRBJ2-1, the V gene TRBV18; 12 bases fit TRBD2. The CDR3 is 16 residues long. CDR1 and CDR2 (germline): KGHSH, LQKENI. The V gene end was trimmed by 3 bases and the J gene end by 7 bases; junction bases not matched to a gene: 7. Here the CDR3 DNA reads TGTGCCAGCTCACCTACGTCTAGCGGGGGGGCAAATGAGCAGTTCTTC. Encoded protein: CASSPTSSGGANEQFF.

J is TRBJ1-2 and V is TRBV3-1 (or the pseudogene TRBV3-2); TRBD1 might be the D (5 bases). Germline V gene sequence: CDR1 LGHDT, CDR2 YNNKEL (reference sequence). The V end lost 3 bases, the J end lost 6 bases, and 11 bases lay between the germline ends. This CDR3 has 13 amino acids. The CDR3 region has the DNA TGTGCCAGCAGCCAGCAGGGCTGGGATGGCTACACCTTC. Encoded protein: CASSQQGWDGYTF.

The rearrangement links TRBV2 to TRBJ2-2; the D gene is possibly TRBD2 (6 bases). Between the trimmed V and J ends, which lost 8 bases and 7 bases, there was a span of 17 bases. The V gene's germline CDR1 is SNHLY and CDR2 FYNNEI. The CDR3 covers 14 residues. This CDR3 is CASRAGTQGGELFF. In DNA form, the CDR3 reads TGTGCCAGCCGGGCGGGGACCCAAGGCGGGGAGCTGTTTTTT.

The DNA for the CDR3 is TGTGCCAGCAGTGAAGCGGCTAGCGGGAGTCCAGCGGCAGATACGCAGTATTTT. It is translated as CASSEAASGSPAADTQYF. This chain joins TRBV6-1 and TRBJ2-3; 10 positions agree with TRBD2. The CDR3 spans 18 residues. Losses at the gene ends were 0 bases for V and 4 bases for J; bases not matched to a gene: 10. The germline V gene has CDR1 MNHNS and CDR2 SASEGT.

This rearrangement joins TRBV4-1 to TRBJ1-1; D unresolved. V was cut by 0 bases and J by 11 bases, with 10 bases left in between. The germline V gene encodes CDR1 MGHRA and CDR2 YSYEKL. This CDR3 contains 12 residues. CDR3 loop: CASSQDRWAAFF. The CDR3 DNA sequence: TGCGCCAGCAGCCAAGATCGGTGGGCGGCTTTCTTT.

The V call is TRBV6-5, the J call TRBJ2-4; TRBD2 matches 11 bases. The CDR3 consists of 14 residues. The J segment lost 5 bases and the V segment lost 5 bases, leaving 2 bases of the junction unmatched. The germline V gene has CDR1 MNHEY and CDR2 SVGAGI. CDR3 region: CASSPLAGENIQYF. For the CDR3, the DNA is TGTGCCAGCAGTCCACTAGCGGGGGAAAACATTCAGTACTTC.